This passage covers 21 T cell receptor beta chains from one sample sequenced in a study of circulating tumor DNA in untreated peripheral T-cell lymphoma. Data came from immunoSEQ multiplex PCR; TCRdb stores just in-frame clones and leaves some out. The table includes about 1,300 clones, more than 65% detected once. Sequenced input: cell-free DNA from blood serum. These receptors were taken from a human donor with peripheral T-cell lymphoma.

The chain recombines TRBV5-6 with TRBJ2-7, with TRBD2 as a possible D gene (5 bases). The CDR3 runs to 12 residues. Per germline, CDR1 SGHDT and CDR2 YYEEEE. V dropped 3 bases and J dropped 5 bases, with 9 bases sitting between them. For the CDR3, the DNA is TGTGCCAGCAGCTGGGGAGCGGACGAGCAGTACTTC. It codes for CASSWGADEQYF.

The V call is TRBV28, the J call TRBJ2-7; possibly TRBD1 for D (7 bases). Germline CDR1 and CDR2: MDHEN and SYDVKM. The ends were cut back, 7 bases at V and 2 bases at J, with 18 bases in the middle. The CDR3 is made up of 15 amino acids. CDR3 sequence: CASTEGASWAYEQYF. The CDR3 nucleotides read TGTGCCAGCACGGAGGGGGCCTCGTGGGCCTACGAGCAGTACTTC.

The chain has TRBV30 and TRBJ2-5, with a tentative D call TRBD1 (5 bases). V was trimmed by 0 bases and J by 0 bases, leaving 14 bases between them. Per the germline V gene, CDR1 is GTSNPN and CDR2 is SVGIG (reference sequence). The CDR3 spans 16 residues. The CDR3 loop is CAWSVSGQGHQETQYF. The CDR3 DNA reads TGTGCCTGGAGTGTAAGTGGGCAGGGTCACCAAGAGACCCAGTACTTC.

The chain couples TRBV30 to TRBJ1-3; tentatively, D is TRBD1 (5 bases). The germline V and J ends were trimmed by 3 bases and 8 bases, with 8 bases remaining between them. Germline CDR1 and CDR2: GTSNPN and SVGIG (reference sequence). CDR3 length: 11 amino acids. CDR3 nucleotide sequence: TGTGCCTGGAGCATGGGGGACACCATATATTTT. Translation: CAWSMGDTIYF.

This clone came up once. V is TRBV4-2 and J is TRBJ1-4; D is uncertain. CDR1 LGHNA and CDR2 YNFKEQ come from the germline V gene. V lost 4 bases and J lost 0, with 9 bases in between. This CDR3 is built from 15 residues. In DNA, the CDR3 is TGTGCCAGCAGCCCGACACTTGCAACTAATGAAAAACTGTTTTTT. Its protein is CASSPTLATNEKLFF.

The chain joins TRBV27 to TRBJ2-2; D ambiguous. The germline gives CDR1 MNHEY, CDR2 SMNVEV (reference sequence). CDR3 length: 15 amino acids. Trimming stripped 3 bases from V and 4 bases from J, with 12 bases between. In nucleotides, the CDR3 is TGTGCCAGCAGTTTTATAGGGTGGGTCACCGGGGAGCTGTTTTTT. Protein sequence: CASSFIGWVTGELFF.

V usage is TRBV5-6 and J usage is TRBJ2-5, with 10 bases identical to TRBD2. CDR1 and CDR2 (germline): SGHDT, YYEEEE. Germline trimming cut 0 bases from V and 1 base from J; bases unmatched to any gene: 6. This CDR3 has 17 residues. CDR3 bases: TGTGCCAGCAGCTTGGGTGGACTAGCGGACCTCCAAGAGACCCAGTACTTC. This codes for CASSLGGLADLQETQYF.

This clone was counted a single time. This chain's CDR3 is CASSLTGFYTHYEQYF. The CDR3 DNA reads TGTGCCAGCAGCTTGACCGGGTTCTACACCCACTACGAGCAGTACTTC. The rearrangement joins TRBV5-6 to TRBJ2-7; unclear D gene. This CDR3 comprises 16 residues. Trimming removed 1 base from V and 3 bases from J, with 17 bases in between. Germline V gives CDR1 SGHDT, CDR2 YYEEEE. Filled out from reference TRBV5-6 and TRBJ2-7, the complete variable domain reads DAGVTQSPTHLIKTRGQQVTLRCSPKSGHDTVSWYQQALGQGPQFIFQYYEEEERQRGNFPDRFSGHQFPNYSSELNVNALLLGDSALYLCASSLTGFYTHYEQYFGPGTRLTVT.

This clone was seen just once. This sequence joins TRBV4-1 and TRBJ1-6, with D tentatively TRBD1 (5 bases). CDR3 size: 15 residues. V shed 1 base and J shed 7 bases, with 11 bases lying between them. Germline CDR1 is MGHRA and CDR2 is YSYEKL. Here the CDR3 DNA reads TGCGCCAGCAGCCAAGTCCCCAGGGAAAATTCACCCCTCCACTTT. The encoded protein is CASSQVPRENSPLHF.

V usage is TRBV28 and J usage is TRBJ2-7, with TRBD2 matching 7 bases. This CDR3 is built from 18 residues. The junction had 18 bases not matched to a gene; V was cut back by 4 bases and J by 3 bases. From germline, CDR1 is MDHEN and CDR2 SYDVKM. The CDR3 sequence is CASSSNTRSGLYFYEQYF. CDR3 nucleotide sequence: TGTGCCAGCAGTTCCAACACGCGGTCGGGACTATATTTCTACGAGCAGTACTTC.

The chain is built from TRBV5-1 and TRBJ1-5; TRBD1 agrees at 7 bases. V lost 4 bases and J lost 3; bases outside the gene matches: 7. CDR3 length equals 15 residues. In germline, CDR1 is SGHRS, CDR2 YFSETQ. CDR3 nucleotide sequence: TGCGCCAGCAGCCCTTCAGGGGGTTCCAATCAGCCCCAGCATTTT. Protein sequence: CASSPSGGSNQPQHF.

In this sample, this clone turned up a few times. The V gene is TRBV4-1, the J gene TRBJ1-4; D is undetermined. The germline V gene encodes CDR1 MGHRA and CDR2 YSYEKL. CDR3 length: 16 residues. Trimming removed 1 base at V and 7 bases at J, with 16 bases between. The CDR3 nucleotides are TGCGCCAGCAGCCAAGTCCCGGGCCGGGCTAGTGAAAAACTGTTTTTT. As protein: CASSQVPGRASEKLFF.

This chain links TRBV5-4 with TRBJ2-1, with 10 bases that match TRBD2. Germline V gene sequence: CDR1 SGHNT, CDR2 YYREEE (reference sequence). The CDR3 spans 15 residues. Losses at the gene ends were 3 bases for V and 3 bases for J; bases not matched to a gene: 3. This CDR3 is CASSWTSGGYNEQFF. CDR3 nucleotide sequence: TGTGCCAGCAGCTGGACTAGCGGAGGCTACAATGAGCAGTTCTTC.

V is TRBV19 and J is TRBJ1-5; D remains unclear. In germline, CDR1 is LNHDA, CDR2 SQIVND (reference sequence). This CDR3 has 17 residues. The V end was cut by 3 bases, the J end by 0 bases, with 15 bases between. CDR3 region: CASSMGQNLYSNQPQHF. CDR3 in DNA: TGTGCCAGTAGTATGGGTCAGAATCTTTATAGCAATCAGCCCCAGCATTTT.

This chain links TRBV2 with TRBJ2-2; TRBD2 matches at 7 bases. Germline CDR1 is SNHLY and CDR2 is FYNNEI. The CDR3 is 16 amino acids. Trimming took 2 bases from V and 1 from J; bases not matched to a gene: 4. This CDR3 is CASSEWDYWNTGELFF. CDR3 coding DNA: TGTGCCAGCAGTGAATGGGACTACTGGAACACCGGGGAGCTGTTTTTT.

CDR3 in DNA: TGCGCCAGCAGCGCCCAGGGGGGGAGCACTGAAGCTTTCTTT. Translation: CASSAQGGSTEAFF. This sequence joins TRBV5-1 and TRBJ1-1; 7 bases are shared with TRBD1. This CDR3 is built from 14 residues. V trimming: 4 bases; J trimming: 4 bases; junction bases outside the gene matches: 7. Germline assignment: CDR1 SGHRS and CDR2 YFSETQ.

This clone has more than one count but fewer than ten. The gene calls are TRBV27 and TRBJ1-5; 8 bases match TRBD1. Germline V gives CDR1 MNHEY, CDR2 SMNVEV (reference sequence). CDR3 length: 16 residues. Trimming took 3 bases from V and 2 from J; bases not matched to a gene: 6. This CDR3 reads CASSFRQGRGNQPQHF. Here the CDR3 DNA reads TGTGCCAGCAGTTTTAGACAGGGGCGAGGCAATCAGCCCCAGCATTTT.

CDR3 loop: CASSDQENGEKLFF. The CDR3 region has the DNA TGTGCCAGCAGCGATCAGGAGAATGGTGAAAAACTGTTTTTT. The chain carries TRBV9 and TRBJ1-4; D is unclear. The CDR3 extends over 14 amino acids. The V and J ends lost 3 bases and 7 bases respectively, with 13 bases between them. Looked up from germline, CDR1 is SGDLS and CDR2 is YYNGEE. Variable domain in full (rest from reference TRBV9 and TRBJ1-4): DSGVTQTPKHLITATGQRVTLRCSPRSGDLSVYWYQQSLDQGLQFLIQYYNGEERAKGNILERFSAQQFPDLHSELNLSSLELGDSALYFCASSDQENGEKLFFGSGTQLSVL.

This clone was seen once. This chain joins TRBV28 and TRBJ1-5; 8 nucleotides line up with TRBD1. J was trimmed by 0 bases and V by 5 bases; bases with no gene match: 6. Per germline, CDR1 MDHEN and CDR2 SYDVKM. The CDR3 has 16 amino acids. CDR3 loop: CASSRRDRYSNQPQHF. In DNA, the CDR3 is TGTGCCAGCAGTAGGCGGGACAGGTATAGCAATCAGCCCCAGCATTTT.

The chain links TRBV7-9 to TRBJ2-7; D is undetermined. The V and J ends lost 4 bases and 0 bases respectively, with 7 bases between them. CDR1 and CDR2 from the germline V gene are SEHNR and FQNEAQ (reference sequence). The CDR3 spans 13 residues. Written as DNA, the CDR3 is TGTGCCAGCAGCTCCAGGAGCTCCTACGAGCAGTACTTC. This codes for CASSSRSSYEQYF.

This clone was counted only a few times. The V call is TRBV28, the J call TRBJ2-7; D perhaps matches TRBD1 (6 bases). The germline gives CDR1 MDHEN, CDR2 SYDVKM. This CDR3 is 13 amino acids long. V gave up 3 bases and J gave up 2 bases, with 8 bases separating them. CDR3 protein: CASSLDSTYEQYF. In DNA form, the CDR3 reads TGTGCCAGCAGTTTGGACAGTACCTACGAGCAGTACTTC.